This T cell receptor (beta chain) originates from a study of T cell repertoires in cytomegalovirus infection. Trimming shortened V by 5 bases and J by 4 bases, and 12 bases separated the two germline ends. The germline V gene encodes CDR1 SGHVS and CDR2 FQNEAQ. The CDR3 length is 14 residues. TCRdb reanalysed the reads using MiXCR and keeps one entry per CDR3 protein. This table has about 500,000 distinct CDR3 sequences, 30% to 40% appearing once. Only a few counts were recorded for this clonotype. Its antigen is as yet unknown. The TCR comes from a human donor in good health (CMV status not recorded). Some clones in this sample may be carry-over from other donors' samples. The chain joins TRBV7-8 to TRBJ1-5, with no clear D. The source material was cultured PBMCs, sampled from culture after CMV antigen stimulation. DNA of the CDR3: TGTGCCAGCAGCCCGAATGGGATGAATCAGCCCCAGCATTTT. Protein product: CASSPNGMNQPQHF.